What follows is one T cell receptor beta chain and its context. Its specific antigen is unknown. Base qualities are missing; no much larger clone stands one base away. Participants in the prospective study were aged roughly 18 to 89 years, lived in about two dozen United States geographic areas, and enrolled through a virtual design. To assign participants to cohorts, the prospective study relied on clinical history that participants themselves reported in a screening survey and a study questionnaire. Recovered participants in ImmuneRACE Cohort 3 were defined as having two consecutive negative NP/OP PCR tests, clearance from a healthcare professional, or resolution of symptoms. Mobile phlebotomists in the prospective study collected whole blood, serum and a nasopharyngeal or oropharyngeal swab from every participant. Over a roughly 2-month period, participants in the prospective study had the option of providing additional blood draws and questionnaires. Before DNA extraction, blood samples from the prospective study were shipped at room temperature or frozen.

The data stem from a study of blood T cell repertoires in COVID-19 (dated by TCRdb to about 2020). Background for the entire study: Samples covering the acute and convalescent phases of COVID-19 were provided by collaborators in the United States, Italy and Spain. The material from the prospective study consisted of cDNA or gDNA derived from T cells, B-cell-depleted T cells, or PBMCs. Deeply sampled blood TCRbeta repertoires from subjects exposed to, actively infected with, or recovered from COVID-19 were included in the dataset. The repertoires were made available in a free public database intended to serve as a resource for research on the immune response to SARS-CoV-2. The samples were drawn from two sources: the first 160 participants of the ongoing ImmuneRACE study, and over 1,000 subjects contributed by 6 global collaborators. The sample metadata nearly always contained a de-identified subject ID, COVID-19 status, age in years and sex. HLA class I and class II types, where available, came from metadata supplied by the sample provider rather than from assay-based typing.

General conclusions and limits of the study: The amount of clinical and demographic metadata varied by source and participant and was provided uncurated.

The immunoSEQ Assay, a bias-controlled multiplex PCR, was used to amplify TCRbeta CDR3 regions from genomic DNA. The study's own analysis went as follows. Within the assay, amplification of reference gene primers was used to estimate how many nucleated cells each sample contained. Sequence reads were collapsed and filtered to measure the absolute abundance of every unique TCRbeta CDR3 rearrangement. For each sample, productive Simpson clonality was calculated as the square root of Simpson's diversity index across productive rearrangements. TCRdb holds this immuneACCESS table with in-frame rearrangements only. Some clones are missing; in checked studies, unresolved V genes explain under half, and the rest has no known cause. V and J calls and clone size are given by that table; D and trimming were obtained from the DNA. The sample includes about 100,000 clones, with around 86% observed a single time. Roughly 2.5% of the sample is held by the ten biggest clonotypes.

The CDR3 sequence holds 13 residues, the cysteine and phenylalanine included. Only the CDR3 part of the read is kept: 39 bases, read in frame from the first base. Here V drops 5 bases and J drops 4 bases, and the junction holds 2 bases not matched to any gene. Reading the germline V gene (reference sequence) gives CDR1 MNHEY and CDR2 SMNVEV. The sample comprised PBMCs or T cells enriched from blood (not recorded which). Here the chain combines TRBV27 and TRBJ2-7, with 10 bases in between that match TRBD2. This TCR came from a woman aged 50 to 60 who had recovered from COVID-19. The DNA sequence is as follows: TGTGCCAGCAGTGAGCGGGGGGGATACGAGCAGTACTTC. The translation is CASSERGGYEQYF.